This T cell receptor beta chain is drawn from a study of neurological immune-mediated disorders. This clonotype was observed at least ten times. Its cognate antigen is unknown. Time point noted: longitudinal time-point 2. 2 million unsorted PBMCs were stored in RNAlater at -80 °C before RNA extraction. The CDR3 length is 12 residues. Germline V gives CDR1 SGHTA, CDR2 FQGNSA. V lost 5 bases and J 8 bases, leaving 12 bases between the germline ends. Study results and limitations: In HTLV-1-associated myelopathy, TCR clonal expansion was greatest, whereas multiple sclerosis had the least, falling below healthy controls.

With 10-nucleotide random UMIs included, cDNA was synthesized by 5'RACE. TCRdb analysed the 5' RACE reads with MiXCR anew, one entry per CDR3 protein. The sample gives some 50,000 distinct CDR3 sequences, about 12% of which show up once; 4.5% is in the top ten. The genes are TRBV7-2 and TRBJ1-2; the D is unclear. The clonotype comes from a male donor with HTLV-1-associated myelopathy (HAM/TSP). Sequenced sample: PBMCs. CDR3 sequence reads: CASSNHRRGYTF. In DNA form, the CDR3 reads TGTGCCAGCAGCAACCACCGGAGGGGCTACACCTTC.